This TCR beta chain was observed in a study of T cells after yellow fever vaccination. General study points: At 95% to 98% for CD4 and approximately 88% for CD8, most primary-vaccination clones showed up again after the booster.

On this clonotype itself: Antigen specificity is unknown.

A 5'RACE template-switching step, the method used to make TCR cDNA, added a universal primer site and UMIs. TCRdb independently ran MiXCR on the 5' RACE reads; one entry per CDR3 protein. Of 510,000 or so distinct CDR3 sequences listed, around 21% were seen once; the top ten hold around an eighth. J lost 4 bases, V lost 1 base, and 9 bases had no gene match. The germline V gene has CDR1 SGHRS and CDR2 YFSETQ. CDR3 length: 16 amino acids. Sequenced material: PBMCs, taken 15 days after the yellow fever booster vaccination. This receptor was obtained from a man aged 30 to 39 who received the YFV17D yellow fever vaccine. This chain links TRBV5-1 with TRBJ2-3; 7 nucleotides match TRBD2. CDR3 coding DNA: TGCGCCAGCAGCTTGAGGTTTGGCGGGAGTTCAGATACGCAGTATTTT. Its translation is CASSLRFGGSSDTQYF.